Each of the 7 T cell receptor beta chains below was sequenced from the same sample in a study of T cell clonality in common variable immunodeficiency. Assay: immunoSEQ multiplex PCR; the TCRdb copy retains only in-frame clones and omits some. This sample has 25,000 to 30,000 clones, each found more than once. Study findings and constraints: Fewer deletions and N-nucleotide insertions were reportedly seen in common variable immunodeficiency TCR beta sequences.

No antigen is known for these receptors. The sequenced material came from peripheral blood mononuclear cells. The receptors stem from a human donor with common variable immunodeficiency.

The sample holds many counts of this clone. The read ends 3 residues early relative to the CDR3; the germline J gene fills the gap. The genes are TRBV19 and TRBJ1-5; 7 bases match TRBD1. This CDR3 region has 14 residues. The germline V gene encodes CDR1 LNHDA and CDR2 SQIVND (reference sequence). The V gene end was trimmed by 6 bases and the J gene end by 1 base; junction bases not matched to a gene: 3. CDR3 region: CASRSRGSNQPQHF. CDR3 bases read: TGTGCCAGTAGATCCAGGGGGAGCAATCAGCCC. Full variable domain (missing parts from reference TRBV19 and TRBJ1-5): DGGITQSPKYLFRKEGQNVTLSCEQNLNHDAMYWYRQDPGQGLRLIYYSQIVNDFQKGDIAEGYSVSREKKESFPLTVTSAQKNPTAFYLCASRSRGSNQPQHFGDGTRLSIL.

Points on this clone: Read sequence stops 3 residues before the CDR3 end, and the germline J gene provides the missing end. V and J are TRBV19 and TRBJ2-2; D is unresolved. Between the trimmed V and J ends, which lost 2 bases and 6 bases, there was a span of 7 bases. The V gene's germline CDR1 is LNHDA and CDR2 SQIVND (reference sequence). The CDR3 loop spans 13 amino acids. This chain's CDR3 is CASSILLPGELFF. CDR3 bases read: TGTGCCAGTAGTATACTACTACCCGGGGAG.

Notes on this clone: The DNA ends 3 residues before the CDR3 does, and the rest of the CDR3 is filled in from the germline J gene. V is TRBV20-1 and J is TRBJ1-6, with 11 bases lining up with TRBD1. The CDR3 length is 13 residues. The V and J ends lost 4 bases and 10 bases, in that order; junction bases with no gene match: 3. Germline CDR1 and CDR2: DFQATT and SNEGSKA (reference sequence). CDR3 sequence reads: CSAKGDRGSPLHF. CDR3 DNA (partial): TGCAGTGCTAAGGGGGACAGGGGGTCACCC.

Note on this clone: Sequencing ends 3 residues short of the CDR3 end; the germline J gene provides the rest. The chain joins TRBV19 to TRBJ1-3; D is undetermined. V was clipped by 9 bases and J by 0 bases, with 12 bases between them. The CDR3 length is 14 residues. Germline CDR1 reads LNHDA; CDR2 reads SQIVND (reference sequence). The CDR3 sequence: CASLNYGSGNTIYF. The sequenced CDR3 bases are TGTGCCAGCTTAAACTACGGCTCTGGAAACACC.

This clone turned up a few times. The read finishes 3 residues shy of the CDR3 end, and the germline J gene is used to complete it. This chain links TRBV7-9 with TRBJ2-7; 7 bases are a match to TRBD2. The V and J ends lost 2 bases and 4 bases, in that order; junction bases with no gene match: 5. The CDR3 spans 14 residues. The germline V gene encodes CDR1 SEHNR and CDR2 FQNEAQ (reference sequence). The CDR3 bases that were read are TGTGCCAGCAGCTTAAGCGGGGACTTGTACGAG. Translated, it gives CASSLSGDLYE. The CDR3 as a whole reads CASSLSGDLYEQYF.

Comment on this clone: The CDR3 is cut off 3 residues early in the read; its end comes from the germline J gene. The chain joins TRBV6-1 to TRBJ1-5; a weak D match, TRBD1 (6 bases). The V end lost 4 bases, the J end lost 6 bases, and 7 bases lay between the germline ends. Germline values: CDR1 MNHNS, CDR2 SASEGT. The CDR3 length is 12 residues. The sequenced part of the CDR3 DNA is TGTGCCAGCAGTGGCAGGGGTCAGCCC. Residues: CASSGRGQP. The complete CDR3 reads CASSGRGQPQHF.

This clone was found a few times. The read ends 3 residues early relative to the CDR3; the germline J gene fills the gap. The chain uses TRBV5-6 and TRBJ1-6; maybe TRBD1 (5 bases). The CDR3 has 14 amino acids. CDR1 SGHDT and CDR2 YYEEEE come from the germline V gene. V gave up 8 bases and J gave up 7 bases, with 16 bases separating them. CDR3 DNA, as far as it was read: TGTGCCAGTAGTGCGGGACTTTACAATTCACCC. As protein: CASSAGLYNSP. The full CDR3 sequence reads CASSAGLYNSPLHF. The full variable domain, its missing parts supplied by reference TRBV5-6 and TRBJ1-6, is DAGVTQSPTHLIKTRGQQVTLRCSPKSGHDTVSWYQQALGQGPQFIFQYYEEEERQRGNFPDRFSGHQFPNYSSELNVNALLLGDSALYLCASSAGLYNSPLHFGNGTRLTVT.